Below are 28 T cell receptor beta chains sequenced from a single sample in a study of cytomegalovirus exposure and HLA in healthy donors. PCR employed 60 Vbeta and 13 Jbeta primers. Profiled with immunoSEQ multiplex PCR; TCRdb holds only in-frame clones, not every one. The sample contains roughly 100,000 clones, about 74% of which appear only once. The sample taken for sequencing was PBMCs. These receptors all stem from a male donor in good health and CMV-seropositive.

The chain has TRBV2 and TRBJ2-7; maybe TRBD1 (5 bases). The CDR3 runs to 14 residues. From germline, CDR1 is SNHLY and CDR2 FYNNEI. V was shortened by 7 bases and J by 0 bases, with 13 bases between the two germline ends. The CDR3: CASKGLTASYEQYF. CDR3 nucleotides: TGTGCCAGCAAAGGTCTGACAGCCTCCTACGAGCAGTACTTC.

V is TRBV2 and J is TRBJ2-3, with a possible D match to TRBD2 (6 bases). Germline V gives CDR1 SNHLY, CDR2 FYNNEI. V dropped 7 bases and J dropped 4 bases, with 12 bases sitting between them. The length of the CDR3 is 13 residues. The DNA of the CDR3 is TGTGCCAGCACCGGACTAAGCTCAGATACGCAGTATTTT. Protein sequence: CASTGLSSDTQYF.

This chain links TRBV28 with TRBJ2-7; 9 nucleotides agree with TRBD1. The length of the CDR3 is 15 residues. Germline-derived CDR1 and CDR2 are MDHEN and SYDVKM. V was clipped by 5 bases and J by 3 bases; unmatched bases: 8. CDR3 amino acids: CASSIPGQGDYEQYF. The CDR3 nucleotides read TGTGCCAGCAGTATCCCGGGACAGGGTGACTACGAGCAGTACTTC. Variable domain in full (rest from reference TRBV28 and TRBJ2-7): DVKVTQSSRYLVKRTGEKVFLECVQDMDHENMFWYRQDPGLGLRLIYFSYDVKMKEKGDIPEGYSVSREKKERFSLILESASTNQTSMYLCASSIPGQGDYEQYFGPGTRLTVT.

The chain links TRBV5-1 to TRBJ1-1; 8 bases align to TRBD1. Trimming cost V 3 bases and J 7 bases; bases outside gene matches: 5. This CDR3 comprises 13 residues. Germline CDR1 is SGHRS and CDR2 is YFSETQ. The CDR3 is CASSSDRVGEAFF. CDR3 DNA: TGCGCCAGCAGCTCGGACAGGGTGGGTGAAGCTTTCTTT.

The rearrangement uses TRBV27 and TRBJ2-6; no clear D gene. Germline-derived CDR1 and CDR2 are MNHEY and SMNVEV (reference sequence). Deletions cut 6 bases from V and 0 bases from J, with 12 bases between. This CDR3 is 16 amino acids long. The DNA of the CDR3 is TGTGCCAGCAGCTTTCTACAGAGCTCTGGGGCCAACGTCCTGACTTTC. It is translated as CASSFLQSSGANVLTF.

This clone was recorded once. CDR3 coding DNA: TGTGCCAGCAGCTTGGACGCAGGGACTGGATATGGCTATGGCTACACCTTC. Its protein is CASSLDAGTGYGYGYTF. The chain uses TRBV5-5 and TRBJ1-2; D might be TRBD1 (5 bases). Trimming took off 0 bases at V and 4 bases at J, with 19 bases between the two ends. Germline assignment: CDR1 SGHKS and CDR2 YYEKEE (reference sequence). The CDR3 is made up of 17 amino acids.

The rearrangement joins TRBV7-9 to TRBJ1-4, with a tentative D call TRBD1 (5 bases). CDR3 length: 12 residues. In germline, CDR1 is SEHNR, CDR2 FQNEAQ (reference sequence). Deletions cut 6 bases from V and 11 bases from J, with 13 bases between. The CDR3 nucleotides are TGTGCCAGCAGGTTGACAGAGGAGAAACTGTTTTTT. Protein sequence: CASRLTEEKLFF. The full variable domain, its missing parts supplied by reference TRBV7-9 and TRBJ1-4, is DTGVSQNPRHKITKRGQNVTFRCDPISEHNRLYWYRQTLGQGPEFLTYFQNEAQLEKSRLLSDRFSAERPKGSFSTLEIQRTEQGDSAMYLCASRLTEEKLFFGSGTQLSVL.

CDR3 nucleotides: TGTGCCAGCAGTTACTCGAGAGGGACACCATACAATGAGCAGTTCTTC. It codes for CASSYSRGTPYNEQFF. V usage is TRBV6-5 and J usage is TRBJ2-1, with D possibly being TRBD1 (6 bases). The V gene's germline CDR1 is MNHEY and CDR2 SVGAGI. The CDR3 is 16 amino acids. V lost 0 bases, J lost 4 bases, and 13 bases lay in between.

The chain employs TRBV29-1 and TRBJ2-1; 12 bases are a match to TRBD1. There are 13 residues in the CDR3. V lost 6 bases and J lost 6; bases outside the gene matches: 3. Germline V CDR1 and CDR2: SQVTM, ANQGSEA. CDR3 sequence reads: CSVPGQGANEQFF. Written as DNA, the CDR3 is TGCAGCGTCCCGGGACAGGGGGCCAATGAGCAGTTCTTC.

Note on this clone: Germline is not matched at one junction end, which may reflect a read error. The chain carries TRBV5-1 and TRBJ2-2, with 8 bases that match TRBD1. This CDR3 spans 17 amino acids. Germline V gene lookup returns CDR1 SGHRS and CDR2 YFSETQ. CDR3 loop: CASSLAGQGGNSGELFF. The CDR3 bases are TGCGCCAGCAGCTTGGCCGGACAGGGTGGGAACAGCGGGGAGCTGTTTTTT.

The chain couples TRBV7-2 to TRBJ1-2; 7 nucleotides align to TRBD1. Unmatched junction bases numbered 17, after V lost 1 base and J lost 9 bases. The CDR3 covers 17 residues. Germline V gene sequence: CDR1 SGHTA, CDR2 FQGNSA. CDR3 in amino acids: CASSLVVGGTAGGRYTF. Written as DNA, the CDR3 is TGTGCCAGCAGCTTAGTTGTAGGCGGGACAGCCGGTGGTCGCTACACCTTC. Drawing the rest from reference TRBV7-2 and TRBJ1-2, the complete variable domain is GAGVSQSPSNKVTEKGKDVELRCDPISGHTALYWYRQSLGQGLEFLIYFQGNSAPDKSGLPSDRFSAERTGGSVSTLTIQRTQQEDSAVYLCASSLVVGGTAGGRYTFGSGTRLTVV.

This rearrangement joins TRBV7-2 to TRBJ2-3; 7 bases line up with TRBD2. CDR1 and CDR2 from the germline V gene are SGHTA and FQGNSA. The CDR3 covers 16 residues. The J segment lost 5 bases and the V segment lost 6 bases, leaving 14 bases of the junction unmatched. DNA of the CDR3: TGTGCCAGCAGTTTTTTATCGGGGGGACGGGGAGATACGCAGTATTTT. Amino acids: CASSFLSGGRGDTQYF.

The V call is TRBV7-9, the J call TRBJ1-1, with D perhaps matching TRBD1 (6 bases). This CDR3 contains 15 residues. Looked up from germline, CDR1 is SEHNR and CDR2 is FQNEAQ (reference sequence). V lost 5 bases and J 1 base, leaving 14 bases between the germline ends. CDR3 sequence: CASSPGPGQNTEAFF. CDR3 DNA: TGTGCCAGCAGCCCAGGTCCGGGACAGAACACTGAAGCTTTCTTT.

This chain links TRBV28 with TRBJ1-2; perhaps TRBD1 as D (5 bases). Germline V CDR1 and CDR2: MDHEN, SYDVKM. V lost 4 bases and J 5 bases, leaving 8 bases between the germline ends. This CDR3 has 12 amino acids. The CDR3 nucleotides read TGTGCCAGCAGTTCGACAGAGTATGGCTACACCTTC. Its protein product is CASSSTEYGYTF.

The DNA for the CDR3 is TGTGCCAGCAGCTTCGGTAGCGGGAGGGCCCCCGAGACCCAGTACTTC. It yields the protein CASSFGSGRAPETQYF. The chain couples TRBV5-4 to TRBJ2-5; 11 nucleotides agree with TRBD2. Per the germline V gene, CDR1 is SGHNT and CDR2 is YYREEE (reference sequence). The ends lost 2 bases at V and 5 bases at J; junction bases unmatched: 8. The CDR3 spans 16 residues.

The CDR3: CASSNGPGTSGTLSYEQYF. The CDR3 DNA is TGTGCCAGCAGCAATGGCCCAGGGACTAGCGGGACCCTTTCCTACGAGCAGTACTTC. The V call is TRBV5-5, the J call TRBJ2-7; 13 nucleotides align to TRBD2. The CDR3 is made up of 19 amino acids. V trimming: 4 bases; J trimming: 1 base; junction bases outside the gene matches: 14. The germline gives CDR1 SGHKS, CDR2 YYEKEE (reference sequence). The variable domain in full, completed from reference TRBV5-5 and TRBJ2-7, reads DAGVTQSPTHLIKTRGQQVTLRCSPISGHKSVSWYQQVLGQGPQFIFQYYEKEERGRGNFPDRFSARQFPNYSSELNVNALLLGDSALYLCASSNGPGTSGTLSYEQYFGPGTRLTVT.

This chain uses TRBV15 with TRBJ2-7, with 7 nucleotides matching TRBD1. Per the germline V gene, CDR1 is LNHNV and CDR2 is YYDKDF (reference sequence). With 0 bases clipped from V and 9 bases from J, the junction kept 11 bases outside the gene matches. This CDR3 contains 15 residues. The CDR3 reads CATSREMNRGDVQYF. The DNA of the CDR3 is TGTGCCACCAGCAGAGAGATGAACAGGGGCGATGTGCAGTACTTC.

The chain's CDR3 is CASSSLGGPGEKLFF. In DNA form, the CDR3 reads TGCGCCAGCAGCTCCTTGGGGGGGCCAGGGGAAAAACTGTTTTTT. This chain links TRBV5-1 with TRBJ1-4, with D perhaps TRBD1 (6 bases). V lost 3 bases to trimming and J lost 8 bases, with 17 bases between them. The germline V gene has CDR1 SGHRS and CDR2 YFSETQ. The CDR3 has 15 amino acids.

The CDR3 spells CASSSGLRLAGQETQYF. The DNA for the CDR3 is TGTGCCAGCAGCTCGGGACTTAGACTAGCGGGGCAAGAGACCCAGTACTTC. J is TRBJ2-5 and V is TRBV5-4; 11 bases match TRBD2. Trimming removed 3 bases from V and 2 bases from J; junction bases left unmatched: 9. Germline assignment: CDR1 SGHNT and CDR2 YYREEE (reference sequence). The CDR3 is made up of 17 amino acids.

This clone was recorded once. Its ends do not fully match the called genes, so a read error is possible. This chain connects TRBV7-7 to TRBJ2-7; unclear D gene. This CDR3 is 13 amino acids long. CDR1 is SSHAT, CDR2 FNYEAQ, per germline (reference sequence). Here the CDR3 DNA reads TGTGCTAGCAGCCGATCTGACTGGGACGAGCAGTACTTC. The encoded protein is CASSRSDWDEQYF.

Concerning this clone itself: One junction end does not reproduce the germline sequence, and a read error may be involved. The chain employs TRBV7-3 and TRBJ2-1; 11 nucleotides line up with TRBD2. The CDR3 has 15 residues. CDR1 and CDR2 (germline): SGHTA, FQGTGA. CDR3 in amino acids: CASSVTSGSYNEQFF. The CDR3 DNA reads as TGTGCCAGCAGCGTAACTAGCGGGAGTTACAATGAGCAGTTCTTC.

The V gene is TRBV4-3, the J gene TRBJ2-2; D gene uncertain. CDR3 length: 14 amino acids. Trimming removed 0 bases at V and 4 bases at J, with 6 bases between. Per germline, CDR1 LGHNA and CDR2 YSLEER. CDR3 coding DNA: TGCGCCAGCAGCCAAGATCGGTCCACCGGGGAGCTGTTTTTT. Its translation is CASSQDRSTGELFF.

This chain uses TRBV19 with TRBJ2-1, with 9 bases lining up with TRBD2. J lost 2 bases, V lost 1 base, and 3 bases had no gene match. Per the germline V gene, CDR1 is LNHDA and CDR2 is SQIVND (reference sequence). CDR3 length: 16 residues. The CDR3 loop reads CASSIAASGAYNEQFF. For the CDR3, the DNA is TGTGCCAGTAGTATAGCTGCTAGCGGGGCCTACAATGAGCAGTTCTTC.

The V call is TRBV5-1, the J call TRBJ2-7; D unresolved. The CDR3 is 14 amino acids. V was clipped by 4 bases and J by 2 bases, with 13 bases between them. Germline V gene data show CDR1 as SGHRS and CDR2 as YFSETQ. The CDR3 loop reads CASSLEAPAYEQYF. The CDR3 DNA sequence: TGCGCCAGCAGCCTCGAGGCCCCAGCCTACGAGCAGTACTTC.

The chain carries TRBV19 and TRBJ2-7; D perhaps matches TRBD2 (5 bases). V was clipped by 1 base and J by 6 bases, with 13 bases between them. The germline V gene has CDR1 LNHDA and CDR2 SQIVND (reference sequence). The CDR3 extends over 14 amino acids. The CDR3 region is CASSIGGSLSEQYF. CDR3 bases: TGTGCCAGTAGTATAGGTGGGAGCCTCTCCGAGCAGTACTTC.

V and J are TRBV28 and TRBJ2-5, with TRBD2 identical over 13 bases. Germline trimming cut 5 bases from V and 0 bases from J; bases unmatched to any gene: 12. The length of the CDR3 is 19 residues. Germline-derived CDR1 and CDR2 are MDHEN and SYDVKM. CDR3 sequence reads: CASSPLWTSGRVYQETQYF. The CDR3 coding sequence is TGTGCCAGCAGTCCGCTCTGGACTAGCGGGAGAGTATACCAAGAGACCCAGTACTTC.

CDR3: CASTADEQYF. The CDR3 DNA reads as TGTGCCAGTACCGCGGACGAGCAGTACTTC. The rearrangement links TRBV19 to TRBJ2-7; D not certain. This CDR3 comprises 10 residues. Trimming left V 7 bases short and J 5 bases short, with 6 bases between. The germline V gene encodes CDR1 LNHDA and CDR2 SQIVND (reference sequence).

This chain connects TRBV6-4 to TRBJ1-1; the D gene is possibly TRBD1 (5 bases). The CDR3 sequence is 15 residues long. The V gene lost 5 bases and the J gene lost 3 bases, with 16 bases spanning the gap. CDR1 MRHNA and CDR2 SNTAGT come from the germline V gene. The CDR3 reads CASSLNAGWDTEAFF. The CDR3 nucleotides are TGTGCCAGCAGTCTAAATGCAGGGTGGGACACTGAAGCTTTCTTT.